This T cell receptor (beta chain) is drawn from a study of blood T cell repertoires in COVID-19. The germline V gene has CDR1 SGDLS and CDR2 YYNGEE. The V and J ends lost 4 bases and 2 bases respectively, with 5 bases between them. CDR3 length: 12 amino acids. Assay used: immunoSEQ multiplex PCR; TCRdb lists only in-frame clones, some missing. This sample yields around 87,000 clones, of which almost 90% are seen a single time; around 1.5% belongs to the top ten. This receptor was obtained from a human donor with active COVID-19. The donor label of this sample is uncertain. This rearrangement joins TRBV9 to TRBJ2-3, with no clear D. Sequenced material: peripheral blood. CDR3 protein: CASSPHTDTQYF. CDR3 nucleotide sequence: TGTGCCAGCAGCCCCCACACAGATACGCAGTATTTT.